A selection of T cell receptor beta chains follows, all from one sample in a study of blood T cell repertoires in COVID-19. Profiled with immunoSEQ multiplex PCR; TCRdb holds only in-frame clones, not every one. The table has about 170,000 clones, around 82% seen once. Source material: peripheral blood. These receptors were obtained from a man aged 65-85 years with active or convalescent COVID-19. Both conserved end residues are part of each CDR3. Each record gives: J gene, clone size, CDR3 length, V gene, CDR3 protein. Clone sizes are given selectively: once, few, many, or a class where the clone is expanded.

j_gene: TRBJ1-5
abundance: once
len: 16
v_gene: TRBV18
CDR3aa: CASSPGGRRSNQPQHF

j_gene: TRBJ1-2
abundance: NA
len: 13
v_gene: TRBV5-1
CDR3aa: CASSPTVSYGYTF

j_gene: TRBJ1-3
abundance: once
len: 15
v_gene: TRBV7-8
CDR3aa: CASSSSVLSGNTIYF

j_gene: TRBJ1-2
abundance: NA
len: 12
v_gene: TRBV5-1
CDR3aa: CASSDRTYGYTF

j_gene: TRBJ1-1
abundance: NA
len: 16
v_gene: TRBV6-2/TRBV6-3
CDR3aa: CASSYTPGESETEAFF

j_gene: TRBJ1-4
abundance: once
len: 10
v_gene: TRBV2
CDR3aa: CASMLVRLFF

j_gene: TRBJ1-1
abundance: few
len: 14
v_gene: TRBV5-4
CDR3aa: CASRVTGKNTEAFF

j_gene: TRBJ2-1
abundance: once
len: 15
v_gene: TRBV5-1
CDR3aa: CASSLGPGGNNEQFF

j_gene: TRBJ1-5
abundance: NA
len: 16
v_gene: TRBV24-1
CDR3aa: CATLLESTGNNQPQHF

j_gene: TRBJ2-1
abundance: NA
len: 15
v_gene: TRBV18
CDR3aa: CASSPRSSAYNEQFF

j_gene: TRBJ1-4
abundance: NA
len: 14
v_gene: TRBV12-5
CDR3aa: CASGLAGSSEKLFF

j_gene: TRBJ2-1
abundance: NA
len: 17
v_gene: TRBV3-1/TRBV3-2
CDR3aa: CASRPTGGGRIYNEQFF

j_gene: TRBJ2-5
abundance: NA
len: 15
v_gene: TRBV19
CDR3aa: CASSPRALGGETQYF

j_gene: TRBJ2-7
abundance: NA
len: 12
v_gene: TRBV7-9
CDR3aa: CASSLMRGEQYF

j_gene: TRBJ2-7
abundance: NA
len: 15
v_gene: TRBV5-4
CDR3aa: CASSLSGGRSYEQYF

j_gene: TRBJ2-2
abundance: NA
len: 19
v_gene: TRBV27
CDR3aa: CASSIGLAGGVGDTGELFF

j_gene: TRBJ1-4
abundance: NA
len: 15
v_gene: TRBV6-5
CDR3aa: CASSQIGVANEKLFF

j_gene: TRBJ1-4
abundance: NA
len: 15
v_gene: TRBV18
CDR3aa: CASSGDKTTNEKLFF

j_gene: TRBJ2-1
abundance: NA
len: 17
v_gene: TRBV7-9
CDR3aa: CASSLPPGTSSYNEQFF

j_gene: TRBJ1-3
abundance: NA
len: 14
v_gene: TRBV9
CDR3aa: CASNISPGGNTIYF

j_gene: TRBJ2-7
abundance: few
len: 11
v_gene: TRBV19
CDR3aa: CASSRLSEQYF

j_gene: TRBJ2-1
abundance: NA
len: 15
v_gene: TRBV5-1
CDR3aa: CASSLRVAGDNEQFF

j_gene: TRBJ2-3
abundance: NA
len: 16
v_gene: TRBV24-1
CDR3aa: CATSAFGRDSTDTQYF

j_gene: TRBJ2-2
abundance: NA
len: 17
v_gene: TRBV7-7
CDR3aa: CASSRTTGTTNTGELFF

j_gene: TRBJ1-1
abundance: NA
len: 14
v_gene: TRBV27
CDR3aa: CASASGVMNTEAFF

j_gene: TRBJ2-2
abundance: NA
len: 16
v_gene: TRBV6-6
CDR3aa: CASSLSGTVRTGELFF

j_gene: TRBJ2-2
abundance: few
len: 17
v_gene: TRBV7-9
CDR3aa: CASSLVGAAGGTGELFF

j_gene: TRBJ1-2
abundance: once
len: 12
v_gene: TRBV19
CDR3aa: CASRDGGYGYTF

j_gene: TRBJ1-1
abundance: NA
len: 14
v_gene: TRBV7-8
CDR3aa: CASSGYRGDTEAFF

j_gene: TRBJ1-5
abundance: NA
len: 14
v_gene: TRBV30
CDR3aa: CAWSLSAGSQPQHF

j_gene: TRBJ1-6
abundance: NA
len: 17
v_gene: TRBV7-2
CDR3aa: CASSLVQAVLYNSPLHF

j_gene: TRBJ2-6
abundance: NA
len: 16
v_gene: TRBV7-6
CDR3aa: CASSRDRASGANVLTF

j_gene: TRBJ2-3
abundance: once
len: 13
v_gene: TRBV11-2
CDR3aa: CASSLETGDTQYF

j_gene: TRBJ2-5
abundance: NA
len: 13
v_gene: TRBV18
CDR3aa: CASYSDRVETQYF

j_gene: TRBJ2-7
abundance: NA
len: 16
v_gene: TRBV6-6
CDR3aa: CASSYIGVSASYEQYF

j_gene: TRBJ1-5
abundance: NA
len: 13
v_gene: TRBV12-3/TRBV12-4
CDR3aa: CASSWDRGQPQHF

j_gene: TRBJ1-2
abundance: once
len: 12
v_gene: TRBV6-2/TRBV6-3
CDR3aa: CASSPLDYGYTF

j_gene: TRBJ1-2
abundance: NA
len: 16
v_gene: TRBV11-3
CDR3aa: CASSASGGQESYGYTF

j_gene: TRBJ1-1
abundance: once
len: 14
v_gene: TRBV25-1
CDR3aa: CASSTQQDFLEAFF

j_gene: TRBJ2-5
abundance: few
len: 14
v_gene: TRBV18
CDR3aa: CASSPALRGETQYF

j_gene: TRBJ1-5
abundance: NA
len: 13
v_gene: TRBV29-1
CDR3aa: CSVGQGSNQPQHF

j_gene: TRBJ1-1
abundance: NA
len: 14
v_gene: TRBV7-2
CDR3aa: CASSLVSPYTEAFF